Presented here are 6 T cell receptor beta chains from one specimen sequenced in a study of cytotoxic CD8 clonotypes in ibrutinib-treated CLL. Method: immunoSEQ multiplex PCR; TCRdb's copy keeps in-frame clones and lacks some. The sample gives more than 7,500 clones, 70% to 85% of which show up once; around 3.5% is in the top ten. The material sequenced was PBMCs, taken before ibrutinib treatment. Receptors originate from a human donor with chronic lymphocytic leukemia.

This clone was recorded a few times. The chain joins TRBV13 to TRBJ2-1; 14 bases line up with TRBD2. Germline assignment: CDR1 PRHDT and CDR2 FYEKMQ (reference sequence). V lost 4 bases and J lost 3; bases outside the gene matches: 14. CDR3 length: 20 amino acids. CDR3 coding DNA: TGTGCCAGCAGCTCCTTGGGACTAGCGGGGGCCCAACGAAGCTACAATGAGCAGTTCTTC. It yields the protein CASSSLGLAGAQRSYNEQFF. The complete variable domain, with remaining parts taken from reference TRBV13 and TRBJ2-1, reads AAGVIQSPRHLIKEKRETATLKCYPIPRHDTVYWYQQGPGQDPQFLISFYEKMQSDKGSIPDRFSAQQFSDYHSELNMSSLELGDSALYFCASSSLGLAGAQRSYNEQFFGPGTRLTVL.

In this sample, this clone turned up a few times. This rearrangement joins TRBV6-6 to TRBJ2-7, with TRBD1 identical over 7 bases. Germline trimming cut 6 bases from V and 2 bases from J; bases unmatched to any gene: 1. The CDR3 is 12 amino acids. Germline CDR1 is MNHNY and CDR2 is SVGAGI (reference sequence). The CDR3 bases are TGTGCCAGCAGCGGGACAGCCTACGAGCAGTACTTC. It codes for CASSGTAYEQYF.

The chain uses TRBV6-5 and TRBJ2-5, with TRBD2 matching over 8 bases. CDR1 is MNHEY, CDR2 SVGAGI, per germline. There are 14 residues in the CDR3. V trimming: 6 bases; J trimming: 4 bases; junction bases outside the gene matches: 7. The CDR3 DNA reads TGTGCCAGCAGCACCTCGGGGGGGAGAGAGACCCAGTACTTC. Its protein product is CASSTSGGRETQYF.

The chain couples TRBV7-2 to TRBJ1-5; 8 bases agree with TRBD1. The CDR3 sequence is 16 residues long. Germline V gives CDR1 SGHTA, CDR2 FQGNSA. The V and J ends lost 5 bases and 5 bases, in that order; junction bases with no gene match: 11. The CDR3 region is CASSPTDRATHQPQHF. The CDR3 DNA is TGTGCCAGCAGCCCAACGGACAGGGCAACCCATCAGCCCCAGCATTTT.

In its sample, this clone was seen a few times. V and J are TRBV27 and TRBJ2-7, with TRBD2 matching over 7 bases. The CDR3 is 15 residues long. CDR1 MNHEY and CDR2 SMNVEV come from the germline V gene (reference sequence). V was clipped by 3 bases and J by 1 base; unmatched bases: 6. The CDR3 sequence: CASSFTASGSYEQYF. The CDR3 bases are TGTGCCAGCAGTTTCACGGCTAGCGGTTCCTACGAGCAGTACTTC.

This chain links TRBV11-2 with TRBJ2-7; D unclear. The CDR3 loop spans 13 amino acids. V lost 1 base and J lost 3, with 7 bases in between. Looked up from germline, CDR1 is SGHAT and CDR2 is FQNNGV. The CDR3 bases are TGTGCCAGCAGCTTAGTTAAGATCTACGAGCAGTACTTC. Residues: CASSLVKIYEQYF.